This is a list of T cell receptor beta chains from one sample in a study of blood T cell repertoires in COVID-19. The method was immunoSEQ multiplex PCR; TCRdb's version includes in-frame clones alone and lacks a portion of them. The sample consists of 50,000 to 65,000 clones, over 60% of them appearing once. The sequencing input was peripheral blood. The source of these receptors is an older woman with COVID-19, enrolled during active disease. Both conserved end residues are trimmed from each CDR3. For some rows the clone size is stated as once, few or many, or as a class when expanded; others skip it.

size: NA; V: TRBV6-2/TRBV6-3; J: TRBJ2-5; CDR3: ASSRLAAEETQY
size: NA; V: TRBV21-1; J: TRBJ1-4; CDR3: ASSNEEGAGEKLF
size: NA; V: TRBV7-9; J: TRBJ2-3; CDR3: ASSSSGGTLFTDTQY
size: once; V: TRBV7-2; J: TRBJ2-1; CDR3: ASSYRQGEHNEQF
size: NA; V: TRBV6-2/TRBV6-3; J: TRBJ1-2; CDR3: ASSYSIGAYGYT
size: NA; V: TRBV7-8; J: TRBJ2-5; CDR3: ASSPYYMSPQETQY
size: NA; V: TRBV29-1; J: TRBJ2-1; CDR3: SVDAPGRGGVNEQF
size: once; V: TRBV7-2; J: TRBJ1-4; CDR3: ASSFGGNLEKLF
size: once; V: TRBV2; J: TRBJ2-3; CDR3: ASSELAGGSDTQY
size: NA; V: TRBV11-3; J: TRBJ2-5; CDR3: ASSLDRDRQETQY
size: NA; V: TRBV25-1; J: TRBJ1-2; CDR3: ASSDPRGGNYGYT
size: NA; V: TRBV7-2; J: TRBJ2-5; CDR3: ASSSTSGGETQY
size: once; V: TRBV7-2; J: TRBJ1-1; CDR3: ASSSTGGLTEAF
size: NA; V: TRBV7-6; J: TRBJ2-4; CDR3: ASSLAIGDIQY
size: NA; V: TRBV19; J: TRBJ1-2; CDR3: ASSIGEVLDRVLFYGYT
size: NA; V: TRBV28; J: TRBJ1-2; CDR3: ASRTGGKYGYT
size: few; V: TRBV7-2; J: TRBJ2-2; CDR3: ASSPGQANTGELF
size: NA; V: TRBV3-1/TRBV3-2; J: TRBJ2-1; CDR3: ASSHTSGNEQF
size: few; V: TRBV18; J: TRBJ1-6; CDR3: ASSPTGGGNYNSPLH
size: NA; V: TRBV5-6; J: TRBJ1-2; CDR3: ASSLVGQGGYGYT
size: few; V: TRBV7-2; J: TRBJ1-5; CDR3: ASSTTGGAIQPQH
size: NA; V: TRBV6-6; J: TRBJ2-3; CDR3: ASSQPPGQGGLDTQY
size: NA; V: TRBV11-1; J: TRBJ2-7; CDR3: ASSPLTGAPMYEQY
size: NA; V: TRBV7-2; J: TRBJ2-5; CDR3: ASRPGLAGAQETQY
size: NA; V: TRBV7-9; J: TRBJ2-7; CDR3: ASSKDRDDYEQY
size: NA; V: TRBV6-2/TRBV6-3; J: TRBJ2-5; CDR3: ASSYPAGGRARETQY
size: NA; V: TRBV7-9; J: TRBJ1-2; CDR3: ASSSYRGPNGYT
size: few; V: TRBV7-9; J: TRBJ1-1; CDR3: ASSWRGQTSEAF